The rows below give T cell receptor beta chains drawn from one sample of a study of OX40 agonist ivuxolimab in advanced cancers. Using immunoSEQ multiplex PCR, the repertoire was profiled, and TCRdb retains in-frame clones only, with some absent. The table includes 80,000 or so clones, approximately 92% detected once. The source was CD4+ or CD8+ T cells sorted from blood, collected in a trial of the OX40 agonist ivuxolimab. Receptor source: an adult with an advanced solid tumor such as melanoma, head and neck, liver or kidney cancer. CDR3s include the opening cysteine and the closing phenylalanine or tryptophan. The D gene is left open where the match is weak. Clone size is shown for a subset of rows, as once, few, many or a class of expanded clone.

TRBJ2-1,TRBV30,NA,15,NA,CAWSPLAGPYNEQFF,TGTGCCTGGAGTCCCTTGGCGGGACCCTACAATGAGCAGTTCTTC
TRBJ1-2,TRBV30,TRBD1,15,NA,CAWRDTGGADYGYTF,TGTGCCTGGAGGGATACAGGGGGCGCGGACTATGGCTACACCTTC
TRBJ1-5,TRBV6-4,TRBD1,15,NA,CASTRLQGRVQPQHF,TGTGCCAGCACTAGACTACAGGGGAGGGTGCAGCCCCAGCATTTT
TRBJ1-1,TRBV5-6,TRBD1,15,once,CASTDRGSKNTEAFF,TGTGCCAGCACGGACAGGGGGTCGAAAAACACTGAAGCTTTCTTT
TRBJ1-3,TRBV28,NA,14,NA,CATPDSRSGNTIYF,TGTGCCACCCCAGACAGCCGCTCTGGAAACACCATATATTTT
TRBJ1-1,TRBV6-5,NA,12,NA,CASSYPHWGAFF,TGTGCCAGCAGTTACCCACACTGGGGAGCTTTCTTT
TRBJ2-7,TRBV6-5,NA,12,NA,CASAPGPHEQYF,TGTGCCAGCGCCCCCGGGCCCCACGAGCAGTACTTC
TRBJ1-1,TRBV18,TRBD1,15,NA,CASSPRDRVFTEAFF,TGTGCCAGCTCACCACGGGACAGGGTTTTCACTGAAGCTTTCTTT
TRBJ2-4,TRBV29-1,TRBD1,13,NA,CSAEVGGADIQYF,TGCAGCGCCGAGGTAGGGGGCGCGGACATTCAGTACTTC
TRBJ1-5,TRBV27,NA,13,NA,CASSWTVNQPQHF,TGTGCCAGCAGTTGGACAGTCAATCAGCCCCAGCATTTT
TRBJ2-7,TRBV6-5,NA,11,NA,CASRNRYEQYF,TGTGCCAGCAGGAACAGATACGAGCAGTACTTC
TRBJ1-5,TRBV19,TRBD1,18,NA,CASSTLPFTGTGNQPQHF,TGTGCCAGTAGTACGCTCCCTTTTACCGGGACAGGCAATCAGCCCCAGCATTTT
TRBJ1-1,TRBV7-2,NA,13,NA,CASSFMSNTEAFF,TGTGCCAGCAGCTTTATGTCGAACACTGAAGCTTTCTTT
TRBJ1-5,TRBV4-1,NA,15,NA,CASSQDRGAGQPQHF,TGCGCCAGCAGCCAAGATAGAGGGGCTGGGCAGCCCCAGCATTTT
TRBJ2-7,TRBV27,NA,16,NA,CASSTIPGLPSYEQYF,TGTGCCAGCAGCACAATCCCGGGACTCCCTAGCTACGAGCAGTACTTC
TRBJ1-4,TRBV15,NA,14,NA,CATSRDSPVEKLFF,TGTGCCACCAGCAGAGATTCCCCCGTGGAAAAACTGTTTTTT
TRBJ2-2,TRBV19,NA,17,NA,CASSRFGLGGFTGELFF,TGTGCCAGTAGTCGTTTTGGGCTTGGGGGTTTCACCGGGGAGCTGTTTTTT
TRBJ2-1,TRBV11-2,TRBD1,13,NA,CASSPGTVNEQFF,TGTGCCAGCAGCCCCGGGACAGTTAATGAGCAGTTCTTC
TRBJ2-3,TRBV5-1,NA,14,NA,CASTSNPSTDTQYF,TGCGCCAGCACCTCCAACCCTAGCACAGATACGCAGTATTTT
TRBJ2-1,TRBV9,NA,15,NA,CASSVGGQSGNEQFF,TGTGCCAGCAGCGTAGGGGGTCAGTCCGGCAATGAGCAGTTCTTC
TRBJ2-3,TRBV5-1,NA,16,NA,CASSLASGATMGTQYF,TGCGCCAGCAGCTTGGCCTCCGGCGCAACCATGGGTACGCAGTATTTT
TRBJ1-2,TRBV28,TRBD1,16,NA,CASSLWTGQGDYGYTF,TGTGCCAGCAGTTTATGGACGGGACAGGGGGACTATGGCTACACCTTC
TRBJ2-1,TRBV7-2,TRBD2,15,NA,CASSPIAGGRNEQFF,TGTGCCAGCAGCCCTATAGCGGGAGGTAGAAATGAGCAGTTCTTC
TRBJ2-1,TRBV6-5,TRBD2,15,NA,CASSYHGTSGNEQFF,TGTGCCAGCAGTTACCACGGGACTAGCGGGAATGAGCAGTTCTTC
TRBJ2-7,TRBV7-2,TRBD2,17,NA,CASSLAEMTSIPYEQYF,TGTGCCAGCAGCTTAGCGGAAATGACTAGCATACCCTACGAGCAGTACTTC
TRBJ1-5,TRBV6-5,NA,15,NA,CASSYGQSSNQPQHF,TGTGCCAGCAGTTACGGACAGTCTAGCAATCAGCCCCAGCATTTT
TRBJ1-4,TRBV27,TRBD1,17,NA,CSACDRGLTGANEKLFF,TGTTCTGCCTGTGACAGGGGGCTTACCGGAGCTAATGAAAAACTGTTTTTT
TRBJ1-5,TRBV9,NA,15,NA,CASSVAGVYNQPQHF,TGTGCCAGCAGCGTAGCCGGGGTATACAATCAGCCCCAGCATTTT
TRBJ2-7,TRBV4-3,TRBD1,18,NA,CASSQVIPTGTGGYEQYF,TGCGCCAGCAGCCAAGTTATCCCGACGGGGACAGGGGGCTACGAGCAGTACTTC
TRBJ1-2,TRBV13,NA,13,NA,CASSWKGVGGYTF,TGTGCCAGCAGCTGGAAGGGGGTTGGTGGCTACACCTTC
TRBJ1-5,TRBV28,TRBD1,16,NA,CASIRGTGDSNQPQHF,TGTGCCAGCATCCGGGGGACAGGGGATAGCAATCAGCCCCAGCATTTT
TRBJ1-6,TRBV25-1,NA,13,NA,CASSGYSGQTFHF,TGTGCCAGCAGTGGATATTCAGGACAGACGTTCCACTTT
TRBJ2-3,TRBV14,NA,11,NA,CASSHGDTQYF,TGTGCCAGCAGCCACGGAGATACACAGTATTTT
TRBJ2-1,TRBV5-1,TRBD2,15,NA,CASSLIAGGYNEQFF,TGCGCCAGCAGCTTGATCGCGGGGGGATACAATGAGCAGTTCTTC
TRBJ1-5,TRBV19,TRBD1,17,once,CASKGGQGLAEGQPQHF,TGTGCCAGTAAGGGGGGACAGGGCCTGGCAGAGGGTCAGCCCCAGCATTTT
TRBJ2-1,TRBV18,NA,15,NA,CASSPFGLPNNEQFF,TGTGCCAGCTCACCCTTTGGACTGCCAAACAATGAGCAGTTCTTC
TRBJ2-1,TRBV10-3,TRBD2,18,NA,CAISARPGLAGSGGEQFF,TGTGCCATCAGTGCCCGACCGGGACTAGCGGGAAGTGGTGGTGAGCAGTTCTTC
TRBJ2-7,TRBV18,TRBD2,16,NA,CASSPGSSGIGYEQYF,TGTGCCAGCTCACCGGGAAGTAGCGGGATAGGCTACGAGCAGTACTTC
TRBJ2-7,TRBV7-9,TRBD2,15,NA,CASSLGSGFSYEQYF,TGTGCCAGCAGCTTAGGTAGCGGGTTCTCCTACGAGCAGTACTTC
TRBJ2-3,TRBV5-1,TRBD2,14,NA,CASSFGLVTDTQYF,TGCGCCAGCAGCTTCGGACTAGTCACAGATACGCAGTATTTT